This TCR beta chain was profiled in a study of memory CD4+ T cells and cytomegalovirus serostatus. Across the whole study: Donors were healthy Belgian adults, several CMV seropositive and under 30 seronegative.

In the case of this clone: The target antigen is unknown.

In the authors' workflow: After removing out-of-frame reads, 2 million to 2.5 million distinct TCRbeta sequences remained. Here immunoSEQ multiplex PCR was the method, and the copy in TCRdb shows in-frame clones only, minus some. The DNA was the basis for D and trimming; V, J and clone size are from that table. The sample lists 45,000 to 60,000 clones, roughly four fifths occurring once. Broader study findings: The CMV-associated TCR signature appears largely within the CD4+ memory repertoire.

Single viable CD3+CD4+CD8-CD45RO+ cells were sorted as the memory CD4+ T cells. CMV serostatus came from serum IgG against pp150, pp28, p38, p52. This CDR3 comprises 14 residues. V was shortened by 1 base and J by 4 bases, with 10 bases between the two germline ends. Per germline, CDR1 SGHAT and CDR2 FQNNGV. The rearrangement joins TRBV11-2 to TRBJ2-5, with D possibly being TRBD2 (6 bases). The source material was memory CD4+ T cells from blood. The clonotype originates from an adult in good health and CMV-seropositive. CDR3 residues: CASSLAGTPETQYF. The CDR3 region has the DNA TGTGCCAGCAGCTTAGCCGGGACTCCAGAGACCCAGTACTTC.